One sample yielded the 27 T cell receptor beta chains listed below, sequenced in a study of T cells in Graves' hyperthyroidism and ophthalmopathy. TCR beta CDR3 regions were amplified from RNA transcripts. The HTBI set primed first-round TCR CDR3 RT-PCR. Via MiXCR, TCRdb re-called the multiplex PCR reads, giving one row per CDR3 protein. The data show around 700,000 distinct CDR3 sequences, over 35% seen once. Sequencing input: blood. The receptors were gathered from a middle-aged woman with Graves' hyperthyroidism.

This clonotype has more than one count but fewer than ten. The rearrangement joins TRBV20-1 to TRBJ1-5; D not certain. Germline V CDR1 and CDR2: DFQATT, SNEGSKA (reference sequence). The CDR3 loop spans 16 amino acids. The germline V and J ends were trimmed by 2 bases and 0 bases, with 14 bases remaining between them. The CDR3, as DNA: TGCAGTGCTAGAAGTTTGACGGACCTTAGCAATCAGCCCCAGCATTTT. Its translation is CSARSLTDLSNQPQHF.

In its sample, this clonotype was seen a few times. V usage is TRBV6-5 and J usage is TRBJ2-2; no firm D call. V lost 0 bases and J 1 base, leaving 9 bases between the germline ends. Germline V gene data show CDR1 as MNHEY and CDR2 as SVGAGI. This CDR3 spans 16 amino acids. Written as DNA, the CDR3 is TGTGCCAGCAGTTACTCCTCCCCCGGGAACACCGGGGAGCTGTTTTTT. This encodes CASSYSSPGNTGELFF.

CDR3 region: CAISEGTARNDGYTF. CDR3 in DNA: TGTGCCATCAGTGAGGGGACAGCCAGGAACGATGGCTACACCTTC. The genes are TRBV10-3 and TRBJ1-2; 7 bases fit TRBD1. The J segment lost 6 bases and the V segment lost 2 bases, leaving 9 bases of the junction unmatched. The CDR3 loop spans 15 amino acids. CDR1 is ENHRY, CDR2 SYGVKD, per germline.

This clonotype appeared a single time. Just one base apart from a much larger clone, this may be a read error. V usage is TRBV7-2 and J usage is TRBJ2-5; TRBD1 agrees at 8 bases. Germline CDR1 is SGHTA and CDR2 is FQGNSA. With V trimmed by 1 base and J by 3 bases, 4 bases remained unmatched. The CDR3 has 15 residues. DNA of the CDR3: TGTGCCAGCAGCTTAGGTCAGGGGGCGGAAGAGACCCAGTACTTC. Amino acids: CASSLGQGAEETQYF.

On this clonotype itself: A read error is possible here, since a much larger clone lies one base away. Because the CDR3 is missing its conserved closing phenylalanine or tryptophan, this is likely a read error. The rearrangement uses TRBV19 and TRBJ1-1; tentative D call: TRBD1 (5 bases). With 3 bases removed from V and 7 bases from J, the gap between germline ends came to 9 bases. The CDR3 runs to 12 residues. CDR1 and CDR2 (germline): LNHDA, SQIVND (reference sequence). The CDR3 DNA is TGTGCCAGTAGTATGGGTCAGGGTGAAGCTTTCCTT. Its protein product is CASSMGQGEAFL.

The V and J genes are TRBV10-3 and TRBJ1-1; D gene unclear. The V end was cut by 3 bases, the J end by 0 bases, with 8 bases between. The germline V gene has CDR1 ENHRY and CDR2 SYGVKD. The CDR3 sequence is 14 residues long. The CDR3 bases are TGTGCCATCAGTGACAGGATCCTGAACACTGAAGCTTTCTTT. As protein: CAISDRILNTEAFF.

The V gene is TRBV5-6, the J gene TRBJ2-7; 8 bases match TRBD1. The last part of the DNA fits TRBJ2-1 better; the J call may be wrong. Germline-derived CDR1 and CDR2 are SGHDT and YYEEEE. CDR3 size: 14 residues. The CDR3 nucleotides are TGTGCCAGCAGCTCGTGGACAGGGTTGCATGAGCAGTTCTTC. It specifies CASSSWTGLHEQFF.

The genes are TRBV5-4 and TRBJ2-7; weak D call: TRBD2 (6 bases). Germline loops: CDR1 SGHNT, CDR2 YYREEE (reference sequence). The CDR3 is made up of 13 amino acids. Trimming took 8 bases from V and 6 from J, leaving 18 bases between them. The CDR3 DNA sequence: TGTGCCAGTAGTATGGGAGGCGGCGGCGAGCAGTACTTC. It encodes CASSMGGGGEQYF.

The chain uses TRBV5-1 and TRBJ1-1; D not resolved. V gave up 0 bases and J gave up 8 bases, with 17 bases separating them. Germline CDR1 and CDR2: SGHRS and YFSETQ. The CDR3 sequence is 15 residues long. The CDR3 DNA is TGCGCCAGCAGCTTGGACACCCCAAAAGGAATGGAAGCTTTCTTT. Amino acids: CASSLDTPKGMEAFF.

In regard to this clonotype: This may be a read error, as it is one base from a much larger clone. The rearrangement uses TRBV20-1 and TRBJ1-4; D remains unclear. The CDR3 length is 12 residues. Germline CDR1 and CDR2: DFQATT and SNEGSKA (reference sequence). The CDR3 DNA sequence: TGCAGTGCTGTTGCAACTAATGAAAAACTGTCTTTT. Its translation: CSAVATNEKLSF.

This clonotype was recorded many times. J is TRBJ1-5 and V is TRBV12-3 or TRBV12-4; no firm D call. Trimming took off 6 bases at V and 1 base at J, with 10 bases between the two ends. This CDR3 contains 14 residues. The CDR3 loop is CASSRRGSNQPQHF. The CDR3 region has the DNA TGTGCCAGCAGCCGACGGGGAAGCAATCAGCCCCAGCATTTT.

The rearrangement links TRBV29-1 to TRBJ2-7; 10 bases are a match to TRBD2. Germline lookup yields CDR1 SQVTM and CDR2 ANQGSEA. V shed 7 bases, J shed 2 bases, and the junction held 8 bases outside the gene matches. The CDR3 consists of 14 residues. As DNA, the CDR3 is TGCAGCGCCCTAACTAGCGGGACCCCCTACGAGCAGTACTTC. This gives the protein CSALTSGTPYEQYF.

This clonotype was counted a few times. The V gene is TRBV5-8, the J gene TRBJ2-7; the match to TRBD1 covers 9 bases. V shed 0 bases, J shed 4 bases, and the junction held 8 bases outside the gene matches. Per germline, CDR1 SGHTS and CDR2 YDEGEE. The CDR3 spans 16 residues. Here the CDR3 reads CASSLGGGQGIYEQYF. CDR3 sequence (DNA): TGTGCCAGCAGCTTGGGGGGTGGACAGGGGATTTACGAGCAGTACTTC.

This clonotype was observed a handful of times. The chain couples TRBV11-1 to TRBJ2-3, with a weak D call TRBD1 (6 bases). CDR3 size: 12 residues. CDR1 and CDR2 (germline): SGHAT, FQDESV (reference sequence). With 8 bases removed from V and 5 bases from J, the gap between germline ends came to 11 bases. The CDR3 here is CASSQGGDTQYF. Written as DNA, the CDR3 is TGTGCCAGCTCTCAAGGGGGAGATACGCAGTATTTT.

This clonotype was counted at least ten times. V usage is TRBV7-9 and J usage is TRBJ1-1; unclear D gene. The length of the CDR3 is 13 residues. V was clipped by 1 base and J by 4 bases, with 7 bases between them. Germline values: CDR1 SEHNR, CDR2 FQNEAQ (reference sequence). CDR3 amino acids: CASSLDRTTEAFF. The CDR3 DNA sequence: TGTGCCAGCAGCTTAGATCGCACCACTGAAGCTTTCTTT.

This clonotype appeared a few times. The chain links TRBV5-8 to TRBJ2-7, with 7 bases matching TRBD2. Germline CDR1 and CDR2: SGHTS and YDEGEE. The trim removed 1 base at V and 6 bases at J, leaving 7 bases unmatched. CDR3 size: 14 residues. CDR3 in amino acids: CASSLWGGSGEQYF. In nucleotides, the CDR3 is TGTGCCAGCAGCTTGTGGGGGGGATCCGGCGAGCAGTACTTC.

Regarding this clonotype: It may be a read error: a sequence one base away is much more abundant. This chain links TRBV11-2 with TRBJ1-5; D is uncertain. CDR1 is SGHAT and CDR2 is FQNNGV in the germline V gene. CDR3 size: 13 residues. V lost 1 base to trimming and J lost 11 bases, with 12 bases between them. CDR3 residues: CASSLVGSDSQHF. The CDR3 DNA sequence: TGTGCCAGCAGCTTAGTTGGTTCCGATTCCCAGCATTTT.

The chain carries TRBV6-1 and TRBJ1-3; maybe TRBD1 (6 bases). Trimming left V 7 bases short and J 0 bases short, with 10 bases between. The CDR3 totals 14 residues. Germline assignment: CDR1 MNHNS and CDR2 SASEGT. CDR3 sequence: CASTRTVSGNTIYF. The DNA for the CDR3 is TGTGCCAGCACTAGGACAGTCTCTGGAAACACCATATATTTT.

This clonotype has ten or more counts. The V and J genes are TRBV7-9 and TRBJ1-2; unclear D gene. Germline V CDR1 and CDR2: SEHNR, FQNEAQ (reference sequence). This CDR3 region has 14 residues. The V and J ends lost 0 bases and 8 bases respectively, with 13 bases between them. CDR3 sequence: CASSLASQAGGYTF. CDR3 bases: TGTGCCAGCAGCTTAGCTAGCCAGGCGGGAGGCTACACCTTC. Filled out from reference TRBV7-9 and TRBJ1-2, the complete variable domain reads DTGVSQNPRHKITKRGQNVTFRCDPISEHNRLYWYRQTLGQGPEFLTYFQNEAQLEKSRLLSDRFSAERPKGSFSTLEIQRTEQGDSAMYLCASSLASQAGGYTFGSGTRLTVV.

The chain has TRBV6-5 and TRBJ2-7; 9 bases map to TRBD1. The closer fit of TRBJ2-1 to the DNA end suggests the J call may be wrong. The CDR3 has 14 residues. Germline lookup yields CDR1 MNHEY and CDR2 SVGAGI. CDR3 in amino acids: CASRLGQGIDEQFF. In nucleotides, the CDR3 is TGTGCCAGCAGACTCGGACAGGGGATCGATGAGCAGTTCTTC.

The V gene is TRBV6-5, the J gene TRBJ2-2, with 9 nucleotides matching TRBD2. J lost 6 bases, V lost 5 bases, and 1 base had no gene match. The CDR3 consists of 13 residues. Germline V gene lookup returns CDR1 MNHEY and CDR2 SVGAGI. The CDR3 spells CASSPSGAGELFF. The CDR3 DNA sequence: TGTGCCAGCAGTCCTAGCGGGGCCGGGGAGCTGTTTTTT.

This clonotype was seen a handful of times. The chain combines TRBV9 with TRBJ2-7, with 11 bases matching TRBD1. V shed 3 bases and J 5 bases; nucleotides not matched to a gene: 7. The germline V gene encodes CDR1 SGDLS and CDR2 YYNGEE. The CDR3 is 15 amino acids. The CDR3: CASSAGQGELNEQYF. CDR3 DNA: TGTGCCAGCAGCGCGGGACAGGGGGAATTGAACGAGCAGTACTTC.

The chain has TRBV7-6 and TRBJ2-3; TRBD1 or TRBD2 may be the D gene (5 bases each). Germline assignment: CDR1 SGHVS and CDR2 FNYEAQ. V was cut by 5 bases and J by 1 base, with 28 bases left in between. The CDR3 has 20 amino acids. DNA of the CDR3: TGTGCCAGCAGCCTTCGACCACCCGGGACCTTTAAAGCAGGCACAGATACGCAGTATTTT. Protein: CASSLRPPGTFKAGTDTQYF.

This clonotype was observed many times. V and J are TRBV6-1 and TRBJ2-7, with TRBD1 identical over 9 bases. CDR1 and CDR2 (germline): MNHNS, SASEGT. Trimming at V came to 6 bases and at J to 6 bases, leaving 9 bases not matched to a gene. This CDR3 region has 14 residues. The CDR3 DNA reads as TGTGCCAGCAGCCACGTGGGGACAGGGACCGAGCAGTACTTC. It encodes CASSHVGTGTEQYF.

On this clonotype: A read error may explain this, as a much larger clone is one base away. The chain carries TRBV12-3 or TRBV12-4 and TRBJ1-5; D remains unclear. V was trimmed by 5 bases and J by 7 bases, leaving 24 bases between them. This CDR3 spans 17 amino acids. CDR3 bases: TGTGCCAGCAGTAACCCCTTCCGAGGGATCCGAGGACAGCCCCAGCATTTT. Its protein is CASSNPFRGIRGQPQHF.

There are many counts of this clonotype. The chain has TRBV7-9 and TRBJ2-7; 9 bases fit TRBD2. Losses at the gene ends were 5 bases for V and 1 base for J; bases not matched to a gene: 9. This CDR3 has 16 amino acids. Germline values: CDR1 SEHNR, CDR2 FQNEAQ (reference sequence). The CDR3: CASSPTPSGTSYEQYF. CDR3 DNA sequence: TGTGCCAGCAGCCCGACCCCTAGCGGGACTTCCTACGAGCAGTACTTC. The full variable domain, its missing parts supplied by reference TRBV7-9 and TRBJ2-7, is DTGVSQNPRHKITKRGQNVTFRCDPISEHNRLYWYRQTLGQGPEFLTYFQNEAQLEKSRLLSDRFSAERPKGSFSTLEIQRTEQGDSAMYLCASSPTPSGTSYEQYFGPGTRLTVT.

This clonotype was recorded at least ten times. The chain joins TRBV7-2 to TRBJ2-5; possibly TRBD2 for D (6 bases). There are 15 residues in the CDR3. V lost 5 bases and J 5 bases, leaving 18 bases between the germline ends. Germline loops: CDR1 SGHTA, CDR2 FQGNSA. CDR3 nucleotides: TGTGCCAGCAGCCGGGGTATTGTGGGAGGCGAGACCCAGTACTTC. It specifies CASSRGIVGGETQYF.